The clone carrying this T cell receptor beta chain was counted many times. Its antigen is still unknown. Via MiXCR, TCRdb re-called the RT-PCR reads, giving one row per CDR3 protein. The table shows roughly 650,000 distinct CDR3 sequences, with 13% to 15% occurring only once. J lost 9 bases, V lost 2 bases, and 1 base had no gene match. Germline V CDR1 and CDR2: SGHRS, YFSETQ. The CDR3 contains 12 residues. This entry comes from a study of response to subunit inactivated influenza vaccine. Study conclusions and caveats: Few additional T cells are recruited per seasonal influenza vaccination, authors suggested.

The TCR was taken from a man aged 45-65 years who received an inactivated influenza vaccine. The rearrangement links TRBV5-1 to TRBJ2-1; the match to TRBD1 covers 8 bases. The sequences come from PBMCs from blood, collected roughly 15 days before vaccination. CDR3 amino acids: CASSFDRGEQFF. The DNA of the CDR3 is TGCGCCAGCAGCTTCGACAGGGGTGAGCAGTTCTTC.